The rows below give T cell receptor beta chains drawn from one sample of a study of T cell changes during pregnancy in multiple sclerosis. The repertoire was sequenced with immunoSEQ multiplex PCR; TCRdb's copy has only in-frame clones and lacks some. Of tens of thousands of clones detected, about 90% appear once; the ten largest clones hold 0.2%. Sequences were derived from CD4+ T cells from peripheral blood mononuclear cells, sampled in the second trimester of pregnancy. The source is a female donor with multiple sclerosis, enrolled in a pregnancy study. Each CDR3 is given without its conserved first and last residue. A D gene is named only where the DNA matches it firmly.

CDR3aa: ASSIRGGNTEAF; v_gene: TRBV19; d_gene: .; j_gene: TRBJ1-1
CDR3aa: ASSQAGRGYYGYT; v_gene: TRBV4-1; d_gene: .; j_gene: TRBJ1-2
CDR3aa: ASSPGQGDQPQH; v_gene: TRBV5-1; d_gene: TRBD1; j_gene: TRBJ1-5
CDR3aa: ASSSLTGGGETQY; v_gene: TRBV5-4; d_gene: TRBD1; j_gene: TRBJ2-5
CDR3aa: ASSGRTGTGNTIY; v_gene: TRBV5-1; d_gene: TRBD1; j_gene: TRBJ1-3
CDR3aa: ASSSAGTLGEQY; v_gene: TRBV6-5; d_gene: .; j_gene: TRBJ2-5
CDR3aa: ASSIIDQPQH; v_gene: TRBV19; d_gene: .; j_gene: TRBJ1-5
CDR3aa: SVVGPIATDTQY; v_gene: TRBV29-1; d_gene: .; j_gene: TRBJ2-3
CDR3aa: ASSVALTRAGYNEQF; v_gene: TRBV9; d_gene: .; j_gene: TRBJ2-1
CDR3aa: ASSAMGLAYNEQF; v_gene: TRBV6-1; d_gene: TRBD2; j_gene: TRBJ2-1
CDR3aa: ASSPGTGVGTQY; v_gene: TRBV5-1; d_gene: TRBD1; j_gene: TRBJ2-3
CDR3aa: ASSLPRESSGANVLT; v_gene: TRBV7-9; d_gene: .; j_gene: TRBJ2-6
CDR3aa: ASSPRRTAYEQY; v_gene: TRBV5-6; d_gene: .; j_gene: TRBJ2-7
CDR3aa: ASSSGLAEFQETQY; v_gene: TRBV9; d_gene: TRBD2; j_gene: TRBJ2-5
CDR3aa: ASRTGTSNYGYT; v_gene: TRBV6-5; d_gene: .; j_gene: TRBJ1-2
CDR3aa: ASSIARGYT; v_gene: TRBV19; d_gene: .; j_gene: TRBJ1-2
CDR3aa: ASSHRQGHTDTQY; v_gene: TRBV6-5; d_gene: .; j_gene: TRBJ2-3
CDR3aa: ASSEALRQGEQF; v_gene: TRBV2; d_gene: TRBD1; j_gene: TRBJ2-1
CDR3aa: ASSLGGQRFYNEQF; v_gene: TRBV11-1; d_gene: TRBD1; j_gene: TRBJ2-1
CDR3aa: ASSPAGFEKLF; v_gene: TRBV18; d_gene: .; j_gene: TRBJ1-4
CDR3aa: ASERRGNTEAF; v_gene: TRBV13; d_gene: .; j_gene: TRBJ1-1
CDR3aa: ASSLSAGRGEAF; v_gene: TRBV7-6; d_gene: .; j_gene: TRBJ1-1
CDR3aa: ASSSRQDAYNSPLH; v_gene: TRBV27; d_gene: .; j_gene: TRBJ1-6
CDR3aa: ASTQGGVYGYT; v_gene: TRBV6-6; d_gene: .; j_gene: TRBJ1-2
CDR3aa: ASSAGHVVQETQY; v_gene: TRBV2; d_gene: .; j_gene: TRBJ2-5
CDR3aa: ASSRLAGAGNEQF; v_gene: TRBV7-3; d_gene: TRBD2; j_gene: TRBJ2-1
CDR3aa: ASSRGWIRTAGELF; v_gene: TRBV27; d_gene: .; j_gene: TRBJ2-2
CDR3aa: ASSSLRQGRETQY; v_gene: TRBV5-1; d_gene: TRBD1; j_gene: TRBJ2-5
CDR3aa: ASSIERSEETQY; v_gene: TRBV19; d_gene: .; j_gene: TRBJ2-5
CDR3aa: ASSPVGVAEAF; v_gene: TRBV5-1; d_gene: .; j_gene: TRBJ1-1
CDR3aa: ASSNYLVNTEAF; v_gene: TRBV5-1; d_gene: .; j_gene: TRBJ1-1
CDR3aa: ASRAGTPFGNQPQH; v_gene: TRBV27; d_gene: .; j_gene: TRBJ1-5
CDR3aa: ASSREQY; v_gene: TRBV19; d_gene: .; j_gene: TRBJ2-7
CDR3aa: ASSWIQANTGELF; v_gene: TRBV2; d_gene: .; j_gene: TRBJ2-2
CDR3aa: ASTVTSGESTDTQY; v_gene: TRBV2; d_gene: TRBD2; j_gene: TRBJ2-3
CDR3aa: ASSHSGGGEQY; v_gene: TRBV5-4; d_gene: TRBD2; j_gene: TRBJ2-7
CDR3aa: ASSVGTGGAF; v_gene: TRBV9; d_gene: TRBD1; j_gene: TRBJ1-1
CDR3aa: ASRWDSGTGEQF; v_gene: TRBV6-1; d_gene: .; j_gene: TRBJ2-1
CDR3aa: AISGGQPANSPLH; v_gene: TRBV10-3; d_gene: TRBD1; j_gene: TRBJ1-6
CDR3aa: ASSQVDMGLVAGNEQF; v_gene: TRBV4-1; d_gene: TRBD2; j_gene: TRBJ2-1
CDR3aa: ASKVTVNTEAF; v_gene: TRBV5-1; d_gene: .; j_gene: TRBJ1-1
CDR3aa: ASSLETAWSGEQY; v_gene: TRBV5-1; d_gene: .; j_gene: TRBJ2-7
CDR3aa: ASSEVLAGRTEAF; v_gene: TRBV6-1; d_gene: .; j_gene: TRBJ1-1
CDR3aa: ASSQEGSGALTDTQY; v_gene: TRBV4-1; d_gene: TRBD2; j_gene: TRBJ2-3
CDR3aa: ASSPRQGPTNYGYT; v_gene: TRBV19; d_gene: TRBD1; j_gene: TRBJ1-2
CDR3aa: ASSSTSGIRNTGELF; v_gene: TRBV5-4; d_gene: TRBD2; j_gene: TRBJ2-2
CDR3aa: ATSRELARGAGNTIY; v_gene: TRBV15; d_gene: TRBD1; j_gene: TRBJ1-3